These 3 T cell receptor beta chains share one sample of origin, sequenced in a study of OX40 agonist ivuxolimab in advanced cancers. The protocol was immunoSEQ multiplex PCR, while the TCRdb copy is restricted to in-frame clones and leaves out a portion. The sample gives more than 25,000 clones, approximately 85% of which show up once; approximately 20% is in the top ten. Material: CD4+ or CD8+ T cells sorted from blood, obtained in a trial of the OX40 agonist ivuxolimab. These receptors were taken from an adult with an advanced solid tumor such as melanoma, head and neck, liver or kidney cancer.

The V call is TRBV29-1, the J call TRBJ2-5; the D is unclear. This CDR3 has 11 amino acids. Trimming shortened V by 6 bases and J by 5 bases, and 10 bases separated the two germline ends. The V gene's germline CDR1 is SQVTM and CDR2 ANQGSEA. The CDR3 bases are TGCAGCGTAGGGTCTGAGGAGACCCAGTACTTC. Encoded protein: CSVGSEETQYF.

The V call is TRBV9, the J call TRBJ2-5; 12 nucleotides line up with TRBD2. The CDR3 spans 15 residues. Germline assignment: CDR1 SGDLS and CDR2 YYNGEE. J lost 2 bases, V lost 4 bases, and 3 bases had no gene match. CDR3 in DNA: TGTGCCAGCAGCAAGACTAGCGGGGGACAAGAGACCCAGTACTTC. Translation gives CASSKTSGGQETQYF. Based on the CDR3 plus reference TRBV9 and TRBJ2-5, the full variable domain is DSGVTQTPKHLITATGQRVTLRCSPRSGDLSVYWYQQSLDQGLQFLIQYYNGEERAKGNILERFSAQQFPDLHSELNLSSLELGDSALYFCASSKTSGGQETQYFGPGTRLLVL.

The chain employs TRBV4-3 and TRBJ2-6; TRBD2 might be the D (5 bases). The CDR3 extends over 16 amino acids. The V end lost 2 bases, the J end lost 2 bases, and 10 bases lay between the germline ends. Looked up from germline, CDR1 is LGHNA and CDR2 is YSLEER. The CDR3 loop reads CASSQLAGAGANVLTF. CDR3 coding DNA: TGCGCCAGCAGCCAATTGGCCGGGGCTGGGGCCAACGTCCTGACTTTC.